This entry lists 21 T cell receptor beta chains sequenced from one sample in a study of beta chain features in type 1 diabetes. Study-level findings and limits: In every one of the four CD4+ subsets, TCRB CDR3s were moderately but significantly shorter in Type 1 diabetes patients.

Expressed TCRB transcripts were sequenced after all isolated RNA was converted to cDNA. Measured with immunoSEQ multiplex PCR; TCRdb has only the in-frame clones, and not every one. The table records about 390,000 clones, over 8.5% of them present only once. Their recognized antigens are unknown. The source material was central memory CD4+ T cells from blood. These receptors all stem from a man aged 25 to 40 with type 1 diabetes.

The sample holds a few counts of this clone. The identical CDR3 is also encoded by other nucleotide sequences in the sample. The chain has TRBV2 and TRBJ2-5, with D perhaps matching TRBD2 (6 bases). Germline V CDR1 and CDR2: SNHLY, FYNNEI. CDR3 size: 13 residues. V was trimmed by 3 bases and J by 5 bases, leaving 10 bases between them. The CDR3 DNA reads TGTGCCAGCAGTGAGGAGGGACGGGAGACCCAGTACTTC. Protein: CASSEEGRETQYF.

The rearrangement links TRBV5-8 to TRBJ2-1; the match to TRBD1 covers 7 bases. CDR3 length: 15 amino acids. Germline loops: CDR1 SGHTS, CDR2 YDEGEE. V shed 4 bases and J 5 bases; nucleotides not matched to a gene: 9. The CDR3 coding sequence is TGTGCCAGCAGCCGCCGGGACAGCCATAACAATGAGCAGTTCTTC. Amino acid sequence: CASSRRDSHNNEQFF.

This sequence joins TRBV30 and TRBJ1-1; D is unclear. The V and J ends lost 4 bases and 2 bases respectively, with 8 bases between them. CDR1 is GTSNPN and CDR2 is SVGIG in the germline V gene (reference sequence). This CDR3 spans 12 amino acids. This CDR3 is CAWTPTNTEAFF. DNA for the CDR3: TGTGCCTGGACCCCGACAAACACTGAAGCTTTCTTT.

This clone has a handful of counts. The chain has TRBV5-1 and TRBJ2-5, with 7 bases aligning to TRBD2. Germline trimming cut 2 bases from V and 3 bases from J; bases unmatched to any gene: 1. CDR3 length: 13 amino acids. Germline V gene data show CDR1 as SGHRS and CDR2 as YFSETQ. As DNA, the CDR3 is TGCGCCAGCAGCTTTGCGGGGGAAGAGACCCAGTACTTC. The encoded protein is CASSFAGEETQYF.

This clone was counted many times. The chain carries TRBV7-2 and TRBJ1-4; D is possibly TRBD1 (5 bases). Trimming stripped 1 base from V and 4 bases from J, with 10 bases between. The CDR3 has 15 amino acids. The V gene's germline CDR1 is SGHTA and CDR2 FQGNSA. Here the CDR3 reads CASSLGGLGNEKLFF. CDR3 nucleotides: TGTGCCAGCAGCTTAGGGGGCCTGGGTAATGAAAAACTGTTTTTT.

This chain links TRBV6-1 with TRBJ1-4, with 9 nucleotides matching TRBD1. CDR1 is MNHNS and CDR2 is SASEGT in the germline V gene. Trimming took 10 bases from V and 5 from J; bases not matched to a gene: 8. The length of the CDR3 is 14 residues. CDR3 DNA: TGTGCCACAGGCGAGGGGACAGGGAATGAAAAACTGTTTTTT. It is translated as CATGEGTGNEKLFF.

The V gene is TRBV11-3, the J gene TRBJ1-1; D remains unclear. The CDR3 has 13 amino acids. V was trimmed by 0 bases and J by 4 bases, leaving 6 bases between them. Germline CDR1 and CDR2: SGHNT and YENEEA. CDR3 protein: CASSLDGSTEAFF. CDR3 DNA sequence: TGTGCCAGCAGCTTAGACGGGAGCACTGAAGCTTTCTTT. Using reference TRBV11-3 and TRBJ1-1 for the parts outside the CDR3, the full variable domain is EAGVVQSPRYKIIEKKQPVAFWCNPISGHNTLYWYLQNLGQGPELLIRYENEEAVDDSQLPKDRFSAERLKGVDSTLKIQPAELGDSAVYLCASSLDGSTEAFFGQGTRLTVV.

This chain links TRBV7-9 with TRBJ2-4; D tentatively reads TRBD1 or TRBD2 (5 bases each). Germline CDR1 SEHNR, CDR2 FQNEAQ (reference sequence). V lost 8 bases to trimming and J lost 0 bases, with 14 bases between them. The CDR3 is made up of 15 amino acids. CDR3 sequence reads: CASSGQVLAKNIQYF. CDR3 in DNA: TGTGCCAGCTCGGGGCAGGTACTAGCCAAAAACATTCAGTACTTC.

The V gene is TRBV21-1, the J gene TRBJ2-3; the D call of TRBD2 is as the table states it, not checked on the DNA. TRBV21-1 is assigned pseudogene status. The length of the CDR3 is 15 residues. This CDR3 reads CASRPVGGQIDTQYF. CDR3 in DNA: TGTGCCAGCAGGCCCGTCGGGGGGCAGATAGATACGCAGTATTTT.

Ten or more counts support this clone. Other DNA sequences from this sample encode an identical CDR3 as well. The rearrangement joins TRBV28 to TRBJ1-1; D possibly corresponds to TRBD1 (6 bases). This CDR3 region has 14 residues. CDR1 MDHEN and CDR2 SYDVKM come from the germline V gene. V lost 2 bases, J lost 5 bases, and 12 bases lay in between. CDR3 residues: CASSLAGARTEAFF. CDR3 sequence (DNA): TGTGCCAGCAGTTTAGCAGGGGCGAGGACTGAAGCTTTCTTT.

This sequence joins TRBV28 and TRBJ2-1, with 9 bases aligning to TRBD1. The V gene end was trimmed by 2 bases and the J gene end by 5 bases; junction bases not matched to a gene: 7. The germline V gene has CDR1 MDHEN and CDR2 SYDVKM. The CDR3 runs 16 residues. CDR3 in amino acids: CASSLPTGGYNNEQFF. The CDR3 coding sequence is TGTGCCAGCAGTTTACCGACAGGGGGATATAACAATGAGCAGTTCTTC.

V is TRBV7-2 and J is TRBJ2-1; TRBD2 matches at 10 bases. With V trimmed by 6 bases and J by 5 bases, 4 bases remained unmatched. Germline CDR1 is SGHTA and CDR2 is FQGNSA. The CDR3 loop spans 14 amino acids. CDR3 in amino acids: CASSGTSANNEQFF. CDR3 DNA: TGTGCCAGCAGTGGGACTAGCGCAAACAATGAGCAGTTCTTC.

This clone was counted only a few times. The chain links TRBV7-9 to TRBJ1-5; D perhaps matches TRBD1 (6 bases). Trimming removed 6 bases at V and 4 bases at J, with 7 bases between. Per germline, CDR1 SEHNR and CDR2 FQNEAQ (reference sequence). This CDR3 spans 12 amino acids. The CDR3 coding sequence is TGTGCCAGCAGTCAGGGGAATCAGCCCCAGCATTTT. This translates into CASSQGNQPQHF.

The chain recombines TRBV7-3 with TRBJ2-1, with TRBD2 matching 7 bases. The CDR3 is 15 amino acids. The V segment lost 6 bases and the J segment 7 bases; nucleotides outside the gene matches: 12. Germline V gene data show CDR1 as SGHTA and CDR2 as FQGTGA. The CDR3 here is CASRPTSDLGNEQFF. CDR3 DNA sequence: TGTGCCAGCAGGCCTACTAGCGACCTGGGTAATGAGCAGTTCTTC.

This sequence joins TRBV7-2 and TRBJ2-7; 12 bases line up with TRBD2. With V trimmed by 3 bases and J by 4 bases, 16 bases remained unmatched. Germline CDR1 is SGHTA and CDR2 is FQGNSA. The CDR3 sequence is 19 residues long. The CDR3 protein is CASSFVAGRMGTSGYEQYF. The DNA of the CDR3 is TGTGCCAGCAGCTTCGTCGCTGGTCGGATGGGGACTAGCGGGTACGAGCAGTACTTC.

This clone was picked up a small number of times. This chain connects TRBV4-2 to TRBJ1-1; unclear D gene. The CDR3 consists of 14 residues. Germline assignment: CDR1 LGHNA and CDR2 YNFKEQ. The V gene lost 4 bases and the J gene lost 0 bases, with 9 bases spanning the gap. The CDR3 is CASSPPAVNTEAFF. The CDR3 DNA follows: TGTGCCAGCAGCCCCCCGGCAGTGAACACTGAAGCTTTCTTT.

J is TRBJ2-1 and V is TRBV9; D is undetermined. V gave up 0 bases and J gave up 5 bases, with 12 bases separating them. The CDR3 spans 15 residues. Germline values: CDR1 SGDLS, CDR2 YYNGEE. The CDR3 loop reads CASSVAVFTDNEQFF. The CDR3 bases are TGTGCCAGCAGCGTAGCGGTATTTACGGACAATGAGCAGTTCTTC. Variable domain in full (rest from reference TRBV9 and TRBJ2-1): DSGVTQTPKHLITATGQRVTLRCSPRSGDLSVYWYQQSLDQGLQFLIQYYNGEERAKGNILERFSAQQFPDLHSELNLSSLELGDSALYFCASSVAVFTDNEQFFGPGTRLTVL.

This clone showed up just a few times. The chain links TRBV19 to TRBJ1-5; 7 bases line up with TRBD1. The CDR3 is 15 residues long. Germline CDR1 and CDR2: LNHDA and SQIVND (reference sequence). J gave up 6 bases and V 5 bases, and 10 bases lay outside the gene matches. The CDR3 loop is CASSARQGRSQPQHF. CDR3 nucleotide sequence: TGTGCCAGTAGTGCCCGACAGGGACGAAGTCAGCCCCAGCATTTT.

The chain employs TRBV5-1 and TRBJ1-2, with 12 bases matching TRBD1. V lost 1 base, J lost 8 bases, and 12 bases stayed unmatched. This CDR3 spans 17 amino acids. CDR1 SGHRS and CDR2 YFSETQ come from the germline V gene. CDR3 DNA sequence: TGCGCCAGCAGCTTGACTTTCGTGGGACAGGGGGCACAGGGCTACACCTTC. This sequence encodes CASSLTFVGQGAQGYTF.

The sample holds a few counts of this clone. Germline is not matched at one junction end, which may reflect a read error. The V call is TRBV10-3, the J call TRBJ2-5; D ambiguous. The V gene's germline CDR1 is ENHRY and CDR2 SYGVKD. CDR3 length equals 16 residues. DNA for the CDR3: TGTGCCAGCAGTGTCCAAGCAGAAATCAAGGGAGAGACCCAGTACTTC. Its protein is CASSVQAEIKGETQYF.

This clone showed up just a few times. This chain joins TRBV19 and TRBJ1-2; possibly TRBD1 for D (6 bases). The germline gives CDR1 LNHDA, CDR2 SQIVND (reference sequence). Trimming shortened V by 6 bases and J by 4 bases, and 15 bases separated the two germline ends. The CDR3 totals 14 residues. CDR3 nucleotide sequence: TGTGCCAGTAGGCTCTATGACAGGAGCTATGGCTACACCTTC. The encoded protein is CASRLYDRSYGYTF.